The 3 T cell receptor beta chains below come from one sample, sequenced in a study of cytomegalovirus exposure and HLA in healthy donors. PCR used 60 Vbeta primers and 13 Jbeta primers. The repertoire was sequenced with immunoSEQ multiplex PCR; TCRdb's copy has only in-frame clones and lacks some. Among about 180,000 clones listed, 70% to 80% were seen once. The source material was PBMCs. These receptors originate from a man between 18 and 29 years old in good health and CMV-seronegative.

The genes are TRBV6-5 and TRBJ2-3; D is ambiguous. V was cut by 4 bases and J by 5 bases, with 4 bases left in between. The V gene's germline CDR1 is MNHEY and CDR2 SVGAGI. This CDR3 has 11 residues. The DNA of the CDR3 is TGTGCCAGCAGTTCCAGAGATACGCAGTATTTT. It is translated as CASSSRDTQYF.

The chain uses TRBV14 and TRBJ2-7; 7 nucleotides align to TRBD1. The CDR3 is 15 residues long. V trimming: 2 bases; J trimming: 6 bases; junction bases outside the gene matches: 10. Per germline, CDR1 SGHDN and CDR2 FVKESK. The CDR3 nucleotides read TGTGCCAGCAGCCAAAAAACAGGGGTCCTAGCCGAGCAGTACTTC. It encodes CASSQKTGVLAEQYF.

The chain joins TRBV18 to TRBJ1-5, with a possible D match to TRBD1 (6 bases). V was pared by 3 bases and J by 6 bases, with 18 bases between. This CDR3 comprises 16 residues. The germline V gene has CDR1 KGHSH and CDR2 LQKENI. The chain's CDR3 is CASSPRGRGKVQPQHF. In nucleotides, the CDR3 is TGTGCCAGCTCACCGCGGGGGAGGGGGAAGGTTCAGCCCCAGCATTTT. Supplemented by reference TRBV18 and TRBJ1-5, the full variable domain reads NAGVMQNPRHLVRRRGQEARLRCSPMKGHSHVYWYRQLPEEGLKFMVYLQKENIIDESGMPKERFSAEFPKEGPSILRIQQVVRGDSAAYFCASSPRGRGKVQPQHFGDGTRLSIL.